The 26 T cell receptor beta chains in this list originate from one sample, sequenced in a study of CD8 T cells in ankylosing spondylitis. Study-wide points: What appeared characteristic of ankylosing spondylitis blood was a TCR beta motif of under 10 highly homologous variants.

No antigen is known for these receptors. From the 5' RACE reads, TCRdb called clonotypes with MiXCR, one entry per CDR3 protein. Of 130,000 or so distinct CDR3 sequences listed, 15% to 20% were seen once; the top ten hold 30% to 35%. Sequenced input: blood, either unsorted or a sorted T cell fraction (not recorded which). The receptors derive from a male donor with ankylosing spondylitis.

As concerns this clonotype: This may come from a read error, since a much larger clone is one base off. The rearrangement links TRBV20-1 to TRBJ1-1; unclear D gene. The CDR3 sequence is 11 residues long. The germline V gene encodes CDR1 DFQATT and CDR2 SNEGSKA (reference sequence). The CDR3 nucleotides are TGCAGTGCTAGAATGAACGCTGAAGCTTTCTTT. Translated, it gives CSARMNAEAFF.

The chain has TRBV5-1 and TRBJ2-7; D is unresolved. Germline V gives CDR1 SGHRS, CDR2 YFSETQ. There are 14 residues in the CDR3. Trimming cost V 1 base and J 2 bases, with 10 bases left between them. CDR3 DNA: TGCGCCAGCAGCTTGATATACGGTGCCTACGAGCAGTACTTC. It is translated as CASSLIYGAYEQYF.

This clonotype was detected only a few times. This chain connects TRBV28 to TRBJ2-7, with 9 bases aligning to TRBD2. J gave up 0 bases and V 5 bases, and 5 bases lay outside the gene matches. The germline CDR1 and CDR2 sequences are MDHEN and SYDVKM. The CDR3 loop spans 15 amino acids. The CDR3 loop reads CASSPGLASSYEQYF. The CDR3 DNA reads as TGTGCCAGCAGTCCCGGACTAGCGAGCTCCTACGAGCAGTACTTC.

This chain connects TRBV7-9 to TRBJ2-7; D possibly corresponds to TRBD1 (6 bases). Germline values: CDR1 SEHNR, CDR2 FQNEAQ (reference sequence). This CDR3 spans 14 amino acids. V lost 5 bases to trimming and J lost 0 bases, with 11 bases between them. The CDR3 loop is CASSPKTGSYEQYF. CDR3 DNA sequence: TGTGCCAGCAGCCCCAAGACAGGCTCCTACGAGCAGTACTTC.

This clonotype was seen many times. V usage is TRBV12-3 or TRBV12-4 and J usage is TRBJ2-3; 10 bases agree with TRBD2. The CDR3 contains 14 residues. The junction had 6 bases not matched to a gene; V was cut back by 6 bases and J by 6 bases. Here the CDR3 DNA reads TGTGCCAGCAGCCTTCTAGCGGGAGTTGATACGCAGTATTTT. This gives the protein CASSLLAGVDTQYF.

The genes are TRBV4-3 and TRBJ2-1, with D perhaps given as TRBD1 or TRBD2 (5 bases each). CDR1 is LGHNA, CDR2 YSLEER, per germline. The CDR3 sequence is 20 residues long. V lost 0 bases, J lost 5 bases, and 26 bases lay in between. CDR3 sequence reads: CASSQDLGTPFAGTNNEQFF. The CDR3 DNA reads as TGCGCCAGCAGCCAAGATCTTGGGACCCCCTTTGCGGGTACAAACAATGAGCAGTTCTTC.

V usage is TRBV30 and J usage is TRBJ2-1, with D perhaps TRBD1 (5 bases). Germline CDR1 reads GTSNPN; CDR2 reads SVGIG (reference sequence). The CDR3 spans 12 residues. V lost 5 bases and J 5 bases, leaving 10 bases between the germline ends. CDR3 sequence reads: CAWARQHNEQFF. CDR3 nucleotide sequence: TGTGCCTGGGCAAGACAGCACAATGAGCAGTTCTTC.

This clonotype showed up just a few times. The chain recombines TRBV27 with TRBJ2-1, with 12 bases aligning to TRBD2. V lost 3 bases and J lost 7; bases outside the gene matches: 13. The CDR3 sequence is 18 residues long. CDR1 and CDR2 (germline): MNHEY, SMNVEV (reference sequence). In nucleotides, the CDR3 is TGTGCCAGCAGTTTGGGCGGGCTTAAGACTAGCGGGAGAAATGAGCAGTTCTTC. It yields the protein CASSLGGLKTSGRNEQFF.

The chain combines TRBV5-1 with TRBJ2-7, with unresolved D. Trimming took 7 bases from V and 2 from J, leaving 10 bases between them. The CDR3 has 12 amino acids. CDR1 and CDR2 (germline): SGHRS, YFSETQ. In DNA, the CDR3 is TGCGCCAGCTCCGACGGTCCCTACGAGCAGTACTTC. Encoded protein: CASSDGPYEQYF.

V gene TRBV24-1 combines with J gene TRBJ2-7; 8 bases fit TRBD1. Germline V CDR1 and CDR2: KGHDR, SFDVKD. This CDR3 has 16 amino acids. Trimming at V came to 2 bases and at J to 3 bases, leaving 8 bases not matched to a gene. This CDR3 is CATSDSTGVDNYEQYF. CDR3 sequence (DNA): TGTGCCACCAGTGATTCGACAGGGGTTGATAACTACGAGCAGTACTTC.

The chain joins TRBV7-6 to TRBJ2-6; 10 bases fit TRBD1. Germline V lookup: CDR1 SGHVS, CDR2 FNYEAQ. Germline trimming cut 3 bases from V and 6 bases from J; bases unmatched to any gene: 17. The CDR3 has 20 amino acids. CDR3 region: CASSLGNPGTGEGTANVLTF. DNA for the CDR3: TGTGCCAGCAGCTTGGGAAACCCCGGGACAGGGGAGGGGACGGCCAACGTCCTGACTTTC.

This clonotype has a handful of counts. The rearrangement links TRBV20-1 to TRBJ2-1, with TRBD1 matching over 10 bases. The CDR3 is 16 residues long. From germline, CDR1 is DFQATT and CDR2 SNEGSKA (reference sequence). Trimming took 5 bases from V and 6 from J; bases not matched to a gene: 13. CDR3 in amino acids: CSAVPKVGTGVNEQFF. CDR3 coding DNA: TGCAGTGCTGTACCTAAGGTTGGGACAGGGGTCAATGAGCAGTTCTTC.

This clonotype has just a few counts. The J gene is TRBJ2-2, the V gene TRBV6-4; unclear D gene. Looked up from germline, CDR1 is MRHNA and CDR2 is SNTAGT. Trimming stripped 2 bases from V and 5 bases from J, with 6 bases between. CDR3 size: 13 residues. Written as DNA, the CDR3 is TGTGCCAGCAGTGACAGGGAAACCGGGGAGCTGTTTTTT. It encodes CASSDRETGELFF.

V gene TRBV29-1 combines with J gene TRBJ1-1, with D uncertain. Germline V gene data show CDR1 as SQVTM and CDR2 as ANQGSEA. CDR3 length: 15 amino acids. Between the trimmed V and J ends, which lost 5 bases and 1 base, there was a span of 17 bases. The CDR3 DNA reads TGCAGCGTTCCCACGGATGAGCAAGGGAACACTGAAGCTTTCTTT. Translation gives CSVPTDEQGNTEAFF.

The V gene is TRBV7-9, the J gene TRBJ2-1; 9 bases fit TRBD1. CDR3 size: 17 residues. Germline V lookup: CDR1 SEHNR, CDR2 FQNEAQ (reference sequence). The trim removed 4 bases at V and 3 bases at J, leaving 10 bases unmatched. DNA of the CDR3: TGTGCCAGCAGCTCGCGGGACAGGGTATTAGGCTACAATGAGCAGTTCTTC. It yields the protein CASSSRDRVLGYNEQFF.

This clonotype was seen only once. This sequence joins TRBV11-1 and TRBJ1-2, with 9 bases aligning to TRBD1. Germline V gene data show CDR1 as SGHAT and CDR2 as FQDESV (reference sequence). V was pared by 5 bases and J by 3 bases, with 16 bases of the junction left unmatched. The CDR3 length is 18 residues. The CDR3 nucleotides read TGTGCCAGCAGCCCAACCAACCCCCGGGACAGGGAGGACTATGGCTACACCTTC. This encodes CASSPTNPRDREDYGYTF.

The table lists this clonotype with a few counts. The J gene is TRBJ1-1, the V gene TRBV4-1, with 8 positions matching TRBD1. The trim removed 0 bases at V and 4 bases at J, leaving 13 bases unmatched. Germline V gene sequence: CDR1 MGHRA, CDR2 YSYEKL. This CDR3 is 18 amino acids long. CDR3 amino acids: CASSQEGGNRGLSTEAFF. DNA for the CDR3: TGCGCCAGCAGCCAAGAAGGAGGGAACAGGGGGTTGAGCACTGAAGCTTTCTTT.

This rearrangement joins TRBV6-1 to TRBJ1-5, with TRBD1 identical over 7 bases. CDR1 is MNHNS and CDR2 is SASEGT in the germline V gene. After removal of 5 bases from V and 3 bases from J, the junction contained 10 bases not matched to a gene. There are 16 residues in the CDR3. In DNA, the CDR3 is TGTGCCAGCAGTCGACAGGGAACGGGATCCAATCAGCCCCAGCATTTT. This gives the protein CASSRQGTGSNQPQHF.

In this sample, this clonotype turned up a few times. The CDR3 region has the DNA TGTGCCAGCAGTTTTTTTGGGGGAGAGCAGTTCTTC. This translates into CASSFFGGEQFF. V gene TRBV27 combines with J gene TRBJ2-1; tentatively, D is TRBD1 or TRBD2 (5 bases each). The V gene lost 3 bases and the J gene lost 10 bases, with 10 bases spanning the gap. CDR3 length: 12 amino acids. The germline V gene encodes CDR1 MNHEY and CDR2 SMNVEV (reference sequence).

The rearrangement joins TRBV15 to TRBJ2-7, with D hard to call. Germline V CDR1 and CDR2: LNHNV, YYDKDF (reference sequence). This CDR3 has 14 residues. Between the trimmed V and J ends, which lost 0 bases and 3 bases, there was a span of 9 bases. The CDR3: CATSRDQTFYEQYF. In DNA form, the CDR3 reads TGTGCCACCAGCAGAGATCAAACATTCTACGAGCAGTACTTC. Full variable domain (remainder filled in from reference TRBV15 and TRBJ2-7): DAMVIQNPRYQVTQFGKPVTLSCSQTLNHNVMYWYQQKSSQAPKLLFHYYDKDFNNEADTPDNFQSRRPNTSFCFLDIRSPGLGDTAMYLCATSRDQTFYEQYFGPGTRLTVT.

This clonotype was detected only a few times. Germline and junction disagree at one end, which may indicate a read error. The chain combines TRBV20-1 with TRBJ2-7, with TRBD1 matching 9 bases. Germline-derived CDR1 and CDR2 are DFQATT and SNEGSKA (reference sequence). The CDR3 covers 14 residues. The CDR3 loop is CSARTPGQGVEPYF. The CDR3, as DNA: TGCAGTGCTAGAACACCGGGACAGGGCGTCGAGCCGTACTTC.

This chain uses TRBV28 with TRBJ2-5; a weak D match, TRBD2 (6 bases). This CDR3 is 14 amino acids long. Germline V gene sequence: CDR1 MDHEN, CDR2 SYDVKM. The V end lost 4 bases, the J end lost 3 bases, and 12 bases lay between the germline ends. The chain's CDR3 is CASSSGLNKETQYF. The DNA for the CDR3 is TGTGCCAGCAGTTCCGGACTAAATAAAGAGACCCAGTACTTC.

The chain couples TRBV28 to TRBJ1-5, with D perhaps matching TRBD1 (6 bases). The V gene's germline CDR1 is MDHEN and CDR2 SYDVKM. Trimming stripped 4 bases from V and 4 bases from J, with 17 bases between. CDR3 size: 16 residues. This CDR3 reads CASSSPERGKNQPQHF. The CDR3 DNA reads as TGTGCCAGCAGTTCCCCGGAGAGGGGGAAGAATCAGCCCCAGCATTTT. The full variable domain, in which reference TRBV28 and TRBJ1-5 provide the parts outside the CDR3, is DVKVTQSSRYLVKRTGEKVFLECVQDMDHENMFWYRQDPGLGLRLIYFSYDVKMKEKGDIPEGYSVSREKKERFSLILESASTNQTSMYLCASSSPERGKNQPQHFGDGTRLSIL.

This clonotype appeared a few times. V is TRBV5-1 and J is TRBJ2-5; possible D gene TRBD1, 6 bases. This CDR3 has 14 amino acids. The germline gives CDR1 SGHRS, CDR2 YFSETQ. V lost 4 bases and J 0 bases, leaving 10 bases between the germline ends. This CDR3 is CASSLRDNQETQYF. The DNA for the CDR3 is TGCGCCAGCAGCCTCCGGGACAACCAAGAGACCCAGTACTTC.

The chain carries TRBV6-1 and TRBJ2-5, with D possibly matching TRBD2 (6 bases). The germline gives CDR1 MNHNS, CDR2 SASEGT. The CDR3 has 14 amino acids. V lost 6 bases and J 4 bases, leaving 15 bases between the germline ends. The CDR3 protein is CASRRTIGGETQYF. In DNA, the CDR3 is TGTGCCAGCAGGAGGACGATCGGGGGAGAGACCCAGTACTTC.

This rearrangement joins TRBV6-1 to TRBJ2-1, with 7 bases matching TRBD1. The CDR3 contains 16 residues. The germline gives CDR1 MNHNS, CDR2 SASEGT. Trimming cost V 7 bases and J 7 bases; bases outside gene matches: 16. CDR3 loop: CASTPLVGRGFNEQFF. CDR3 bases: TGTGCCAGCACCCCTTTGGTGGGCAGGGGGTTTAATGAGCAGTTCTTC.